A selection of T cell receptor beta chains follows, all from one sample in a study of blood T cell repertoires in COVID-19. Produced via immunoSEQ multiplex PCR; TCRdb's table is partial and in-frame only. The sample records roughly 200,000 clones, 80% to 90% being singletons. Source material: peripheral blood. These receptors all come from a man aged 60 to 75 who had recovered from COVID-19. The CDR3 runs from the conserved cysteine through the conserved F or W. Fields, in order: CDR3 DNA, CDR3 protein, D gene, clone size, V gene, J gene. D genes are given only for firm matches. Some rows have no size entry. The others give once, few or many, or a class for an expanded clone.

TGTGCCAGCAACCCTAGCGGCTCGACAGATACGCAGTATTTT	CASNPSGSTDTQYF	TRBD2	once	TRBV6-6	TRBJ2-3
TGCAGTGCCGACTTAAGGAATGGCTACACCTTC	CSADLRNGYTF	NA	NA	TRBV20-1	TRBJ1-2
TGTGCCAGTATGATACAGGGGTCTCAATCTGAAGCTTTCTTT	CASMIQGSQSEAFF	TRBD1	NA	TRBV19	TRBJ1-1
TGCGCCAGCAGCCCCTATCCACCGGGACAGAGGGTTCAGGGGGGCTCTGGAAACACCATATATTTT	CASSPYPPGQRVQGGSGNTIYF	TRBD1	NA	TRBV5-1	TRBJ1-3
TGTGCCAGCAGTAAGCACCGACTAGCACTGAACACCGGGGAGCTGTTTTTT	CASSKHRLALNTGELFF	TRBD2	NA	TRBV11-2	TRBJ2-2
TGTGCCAGCAGCTTAGGAGGGAATAGCAATCAGCCCCAGCATTTT	CASSLGGNSNQPQHF	NA	NA	TRBV7-2	TRBJ1-5
TGTGCCAGCAGCTTGGGCGGGGGGTTGAGCAATCAGCCCCAGCATTTT	CASSLGGGLSNQPQHF	NA	NA	TRBV5-5	TRBJ1-5
TGTGCCAGCAGCTTAATTCGTGGGGCAGAAGCTTTCTTT	CASSLIRGAEAFF	NA	NA	TRBV7-8	TRBJ1-1
TGTGCCAGCAGTGTACAGGGGGCAGATACGCAGTATTTT	CASSVQGADTQYF	TRBD1	NA	TRBV27	TRBJ2-3
TGTGCCAGCAGCTTTGTTGGGACTAGCGGGGGGGAAAGAAATGAGCAGTTCTTC	CASSFVGTSGGERNEQFF	TRBD2	NA	TRBV5-8	TRBJ2-1
TGCGCCAGCAGCCAAGATCTACTAGCGACCTACGAGCAGTACTTC	CASSQDLLATYEQYF	TRBD2	NA	TRBV4-1	TRBJ2-7
TGTGCCAGCAGTCCCGGACTAGCGATGGAGACCCAGTACTTC	CASSPGLAMETQYF	TRBD2	NA	TRBV6-5	TRBJ2-5
TGTGCCAGCAGCCAACAAATCCCGGGAGAGCAGTACTTC	CASSQQIPGEQYF	NA	NA	TRBV3-1/TRBV3-2	TRBJ2-7
TGTGCCAGCAGTGAAGCAGCGCTCGCTGCCATATATTTT	CASSEAALAAIYF	NA	NA	TRBV2	TRBJ1-3
TGTGCCTGGTCAGGGAATCCCTATAATTCACCCCTCCACTTT	CAWSGNPYNSPLHF	NA	NA	TRBV30	TRBJ1-6
TGTGCCAGCAGCGTAGGTAACAGCGGGGGCGATACGCAGTATTTT	CASSVGNSGGDTQYF	TRBD2	once	TRBV9	TRBJ2-3
TGTGCCAGCAGCGTAGTAGGGAGCCCAAGGGGGTCACCCCTCCACTTT	CASSVVGSPRGSPLHF	NA	NA	TRBV9	TRBJ1-6
TGTGCCAGCAGCCCACAGGGGGCCCAGCCCCAGCATTTT	CASSPQGAQPQHF	TRBD1	NA	TRBV6-5	TRBJ1-5
TGTGCCAGCAGCCTCCTCGGGGGGTTAGGGGAGAACATTCAGTACTTC	CASSLLGGLGENIQYF	TRBD2	NA	TRBV3-1/TRBV3-2	TRBJ2-4
TGTGCCAGTAGTACCCTAGACAGGAATCAGCCCCAGCATTTT	CASSTLDRNQPQHF	NA	NA	TRBV19	TRBJ1-5
TGTGCCAGCAGTTTTTCTAGCGGGGGCACAGATACGCAGTATTTT	CASSFSSGGTDTQYF	TRBD2	NA	TRBV6-2/TRBV6-3	TRBJ2-3
TGTGCCACCAGTGACCCAGGGTTTCAAGAGACCCAGTACTTC	CATSDPGFQETQYF	NA	NA	TRBV24-1	TRBJ2-5
TGTGCCAGCAAATCGGGGACAGGGGCGGTCCAGGATACGCAGTATTTT	CASKSGTGAVQDTQYF	TRBD1	few	TRBV5-4	TRBJ2-3
TGTGCCAGCAGCTTTAGGGCGGGAGATGGGTTTACTAGCACAGATACGCAGTATTTT	CASSFRAGDGFTSTDTQYF	TRBD2	NA	TRBV11-2	TRBJ2-3
TGTGCCAGTAGTAGAGGGGGAGGGGGAGACAATCAGCCCCAGCATTTT	CASSRGGGGDNQPQHF	NA	NA	TRBV19	TRBJ1-5
TGCGCCAGCAGCTCGGACTCGGTCAATGAGCAGTTCTTC	CASSSDSVNEQFF	NA	NA	TRBV5-1	TRBJ2-1
TGTGCCAGCAGCTTAGCGGGACAGGGCATAGATACGCAGTATTTT	CASSLAGQGIDTQYF	TRBD1	NA	TRBV7-6	TRBJ2-3
TGTGCCAGCAGCGCCGGGACTAGCGGTCAAGAGACCCAGTACTTC	CASSAGTSGQETQYF	TRBD2	NA	TRBV3-1/TRBV3-2	TRBJ2-5
TGTGCCAGCAGAAAGGGACAGGGAGTTGGCTACACCTTC	CASRKGQGVGYTF	TRBD1	NA	TRBV6-5	TRBJ1-2
TGTGCCAGCAGTTCACCTAGCGGGGGGGGAGAGGAGCAGTTCTTC	CASSSPSGGGEEQFF	TRBD2	NA	TRBV6-2/TRBV6-3	TRBJ2-1
TGTGCCAGCAAACTTACAGATACGCAGTATTTT	CASKLTDTQYF	NA	NA	TRBV12-3/TRBV12-4	TRBJ2-3
TGCGCCAGCAGCTTGGACAGAGCTGGCTACACCTTC	CASSLDRAGYTF	NA	NA	TRBV5-1	TRBJ1-2
TGCGCCAGCAGCTCTAGCGGCGGACAGGGCCCTGAAGCTTTCTTT	CASSSSGGQGPEAFF	TRBD1	once	TRBV5-1	TRBJ1-1
TGTGCCAGCTCCCCCCTCGAGGCGGCGGAAGCTTTCTTT	CASSPLEAAEAFF	NA	NA	TRBV18	TRBJ1-1
TGTGCCAGCAGCATTTCCGGGACTACCAATGAGCAGTTCTTC	CASSISGTTNEQFF	TRBD2	once	TRBV7-2	TRBJ2-1
TGTGCCAGCTCCATTTCTTTTCGCGGTCGAGAGACCCAGTACTTC	CASSISFRGRETQYF	NA	NA	TRBV27	TRBJ2-5
TGTGCCAGCAGCCAGGACAGGAACACTGAAGCTTTCTTT	CASSQDRNTEAFF	NA	NA	TRBV11-2	TRBJ1-1
TGTGCCACCAGTGATTCGGACAGCTACACAGATACGCAGTATTTT	CATSDSDSYTDTQYF	NA	NA	TRBV24-1	TRBJ2-3
TGTGCCAGCAGCATTGAGAGGGCGAACACTGAAGCTTTCTTT	CASSIERANTEAFF	NA	NA	TRBV6-6	TRBJ1-1
TGTGCCAGCAGCGTTGCAGGGGTGCGGGAGACCCAGTACTTC	CASSVAGVRETQYF	NA	once	TRBV9	TRBJ2-5
TGCGCCAGCAGCTTCCCCCAGGGCACAGATACGCAGTATTTT	CASSFPQGTDTQYF	NA	NA	TRBV5-1	TRBJ2-3
TGTGCCAGCAGCTTCCCGGGGGGAGATACGCAGTATTTT	CASSFPGGDTQYF	TRBD2	NA	TRBV5-4	TRBJ2-3
TGTGCCAGCTCACCACGGAGGGTTTCTAGCAATCAGCCCCAGCATTTT	CASSPRRVSSNQPQHF	NA	NA	TRBV18	TRBJ1-5
TGTGCCAGCAGTTACAGCTTCGTAACTAATGAAAAACTGTTTTTT	CASSYSFVTNEKLFF	NA	NA	TRBV6-2/TRBV6-3	TRBJ1-4
TGTGCCAGCAGCGTAGGACAGGGGGCGTCCGAGCAGTACTTC	CASSVGQGASEQYF	TRBD1	NA	TRBV9	TRBJ2-7
TGTGCCAGCAGCGTACTAGCGGGAGATGGCGAGCAGTACTTC	CASSVLAGDGEQYF	TRBD2	NA	TRBV7-9	TRBJ2-7
TGTGCCAGCAGCAAAGTGGGGTGGGACAGGGGAATGAACACTGAAGCTTTCTTT	CASSKVGWDRGMNTEAFF	NA	NA	TRBV21-1	TRBJ1-1